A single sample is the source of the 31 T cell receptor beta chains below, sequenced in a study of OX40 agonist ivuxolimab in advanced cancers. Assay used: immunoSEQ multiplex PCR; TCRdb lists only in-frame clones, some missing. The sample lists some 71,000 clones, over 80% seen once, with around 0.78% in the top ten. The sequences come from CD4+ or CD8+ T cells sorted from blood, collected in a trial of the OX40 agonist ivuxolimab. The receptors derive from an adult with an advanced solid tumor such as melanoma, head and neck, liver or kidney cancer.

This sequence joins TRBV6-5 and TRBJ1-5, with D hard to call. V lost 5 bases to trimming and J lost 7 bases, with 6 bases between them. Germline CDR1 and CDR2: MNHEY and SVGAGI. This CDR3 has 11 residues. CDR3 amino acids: CASSLKQPQHF. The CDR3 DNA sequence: TGTGCCAGCAGTCTAAAACAGCCCCAGCATTTT.

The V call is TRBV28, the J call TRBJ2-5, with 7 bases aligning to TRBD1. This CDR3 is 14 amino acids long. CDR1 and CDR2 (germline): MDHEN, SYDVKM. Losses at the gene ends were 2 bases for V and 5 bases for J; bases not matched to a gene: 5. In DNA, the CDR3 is TGTGCCAGCAGTTTACACAGGGGCGTGGAGACCCAGTACTTC. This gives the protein CASSLHRGVETQYF.

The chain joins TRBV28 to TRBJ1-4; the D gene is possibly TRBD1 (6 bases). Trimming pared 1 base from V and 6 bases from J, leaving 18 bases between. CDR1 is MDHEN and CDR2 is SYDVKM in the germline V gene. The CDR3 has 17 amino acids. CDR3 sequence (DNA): TGTGCCAGCAGTTTATTGAGGGGGGGCAGAGGGCATGAAAAACTGTTTTTT. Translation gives CASSLLRGGRGHEKLFF.

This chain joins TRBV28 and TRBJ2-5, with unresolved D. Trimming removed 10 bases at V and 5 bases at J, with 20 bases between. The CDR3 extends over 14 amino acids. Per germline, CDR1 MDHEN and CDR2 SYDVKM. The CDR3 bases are TGTGCCACCAAAACCCCGGATTTTGGGGAGACCCAGTACTTC. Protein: CATKTPDFGETQYF.

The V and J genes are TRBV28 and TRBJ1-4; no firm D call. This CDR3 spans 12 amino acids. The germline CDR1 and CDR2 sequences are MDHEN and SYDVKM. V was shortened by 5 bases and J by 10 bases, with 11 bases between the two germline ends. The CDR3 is CASSVLEGKLFF. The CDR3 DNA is TGTGCCAGCAGTGTGTTGGAAGGAAAACTGTTTTTT.

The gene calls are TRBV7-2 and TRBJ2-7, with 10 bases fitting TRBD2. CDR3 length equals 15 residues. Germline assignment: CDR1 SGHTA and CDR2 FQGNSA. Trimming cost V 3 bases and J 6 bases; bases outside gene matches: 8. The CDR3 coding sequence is TGTGCCAGCAGCTTTCAAGCGGGGGGGCCAGGCGAGCAGTACTTC. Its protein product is CASSFQAGGPGEQYF.

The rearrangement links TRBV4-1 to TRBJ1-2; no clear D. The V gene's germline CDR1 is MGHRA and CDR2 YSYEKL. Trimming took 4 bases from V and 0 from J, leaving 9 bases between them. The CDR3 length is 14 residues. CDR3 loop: CASSRDTANYGYTF. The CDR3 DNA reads TGCGCCAGCAGCCGTGATACTGCTAACTATGGCTACACCTTC.

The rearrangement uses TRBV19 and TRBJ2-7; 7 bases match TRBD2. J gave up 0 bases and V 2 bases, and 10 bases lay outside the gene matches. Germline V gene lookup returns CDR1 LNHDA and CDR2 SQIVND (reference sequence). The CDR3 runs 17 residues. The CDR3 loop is CASSITIARTSSYEQYF. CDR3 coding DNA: TGTGCCAGTAGTATAACCATCGCCCGGACTAGCTCCTACGAGCAGTACTTC.

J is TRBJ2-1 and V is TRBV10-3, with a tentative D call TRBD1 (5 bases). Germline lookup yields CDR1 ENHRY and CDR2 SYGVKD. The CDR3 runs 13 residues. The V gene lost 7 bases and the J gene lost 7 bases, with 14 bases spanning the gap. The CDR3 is CAIKKGDQNEQFF. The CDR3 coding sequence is TGTGCCATCAAGAAAGGGGATCAGAATGAGCAGTTCTTC.

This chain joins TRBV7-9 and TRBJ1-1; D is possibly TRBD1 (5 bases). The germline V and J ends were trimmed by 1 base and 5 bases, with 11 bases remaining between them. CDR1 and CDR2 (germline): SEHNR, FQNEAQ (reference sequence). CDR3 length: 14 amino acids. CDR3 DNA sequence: TGTGCCAGCAGCTTAGTTTCAGGGATTACTGAAGCTTTCTTT. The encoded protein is CASSLVSGITEAFF.

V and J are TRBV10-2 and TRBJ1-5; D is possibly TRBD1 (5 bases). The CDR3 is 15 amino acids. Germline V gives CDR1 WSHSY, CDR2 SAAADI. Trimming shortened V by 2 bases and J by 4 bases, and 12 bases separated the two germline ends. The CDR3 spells CASSESRQRNQPQHF. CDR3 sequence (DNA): TGCGCCAGCAGTGAGAGTCGACAGCGAAATCAGCCCCAGCATTTT.

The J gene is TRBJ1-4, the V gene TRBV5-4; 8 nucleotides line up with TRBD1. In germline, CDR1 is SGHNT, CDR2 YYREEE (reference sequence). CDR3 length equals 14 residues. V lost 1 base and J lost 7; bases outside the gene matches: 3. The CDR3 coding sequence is TGTGCCAGCAGCTTGCAAGGACAGGGTGAAAAACTGTTTTTT. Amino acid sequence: CASSLQGQGEKLFF.

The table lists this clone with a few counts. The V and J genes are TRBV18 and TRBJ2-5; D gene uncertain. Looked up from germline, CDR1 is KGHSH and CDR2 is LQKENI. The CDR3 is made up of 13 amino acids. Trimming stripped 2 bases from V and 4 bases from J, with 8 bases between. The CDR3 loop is CASSPRFPETQYF. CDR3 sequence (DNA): TGTGCCAGCTCACCAAGGTTTCCAGAGACCCAGTACTTC. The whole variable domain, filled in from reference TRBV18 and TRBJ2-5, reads NAGVMQNPRHLVRRRGQEARLRCSPMKGHSHVYWYRQLPEEGLKFMVYLQKENIIDESGMPKERFSAEFPKEGPSILRIQQVVRGDSAAYFCASSPRFPETQYFGPGTRLLVL.

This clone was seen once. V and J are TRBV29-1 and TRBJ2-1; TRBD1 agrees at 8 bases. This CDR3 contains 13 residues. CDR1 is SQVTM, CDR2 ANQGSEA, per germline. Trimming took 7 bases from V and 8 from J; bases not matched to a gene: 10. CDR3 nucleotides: TGCAGCGGTACGCTGACAGGGGATGATGAGCAGTTCTTC. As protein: CSGTLTGDDEQFF.

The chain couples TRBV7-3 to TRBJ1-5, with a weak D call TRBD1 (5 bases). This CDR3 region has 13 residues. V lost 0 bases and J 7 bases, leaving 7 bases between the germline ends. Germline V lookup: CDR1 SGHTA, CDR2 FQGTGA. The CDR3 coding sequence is TGTGCCAGCAGCTTAACGCAGGGACAGCCCCAGCATTTT. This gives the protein CASSLTQGQPQHF.

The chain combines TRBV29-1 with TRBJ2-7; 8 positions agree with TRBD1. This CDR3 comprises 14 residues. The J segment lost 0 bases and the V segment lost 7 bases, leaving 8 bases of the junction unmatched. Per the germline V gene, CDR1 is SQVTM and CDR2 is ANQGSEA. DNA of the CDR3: TGCAGCGCTTCGACAGGGGCCAGCTCCTACGAGCAGTACTTC. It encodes CSASTGASSYEQYF.

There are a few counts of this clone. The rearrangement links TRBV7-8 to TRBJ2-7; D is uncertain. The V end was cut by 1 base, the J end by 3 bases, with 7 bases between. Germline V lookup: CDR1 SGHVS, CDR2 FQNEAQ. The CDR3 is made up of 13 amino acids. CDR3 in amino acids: CASSLERLYEQYF. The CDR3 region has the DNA TGTGCCAGCAGCTTAGAACGGCTCTACGAGCAGTACTTC.

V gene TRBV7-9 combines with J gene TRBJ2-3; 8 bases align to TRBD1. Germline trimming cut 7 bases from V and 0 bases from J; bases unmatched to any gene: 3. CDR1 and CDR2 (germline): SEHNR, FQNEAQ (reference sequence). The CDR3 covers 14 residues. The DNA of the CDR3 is TGTGCCAGCAACCGGGACAGGAGCACAGATACGCAGTATTTT. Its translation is CASNRDRSTDTQYF.

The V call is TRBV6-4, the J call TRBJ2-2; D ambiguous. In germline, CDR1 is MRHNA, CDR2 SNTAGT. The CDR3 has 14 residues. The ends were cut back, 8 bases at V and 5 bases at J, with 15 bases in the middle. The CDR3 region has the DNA TGTGCCAGCCGGTACAGTGGGGATACCGGGGAGCTGTTTTTT. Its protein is CASRYSGDTGELFF.

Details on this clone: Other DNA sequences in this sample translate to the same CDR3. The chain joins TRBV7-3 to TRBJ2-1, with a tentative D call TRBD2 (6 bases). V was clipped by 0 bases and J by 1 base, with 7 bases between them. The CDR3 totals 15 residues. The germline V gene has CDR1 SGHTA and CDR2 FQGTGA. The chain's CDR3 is CASSLTGGSYNEQFF. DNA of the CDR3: TGTGCCAGCAGCTTAACGGGAGGTTCCTACAATGAGCAGTTCTTC.

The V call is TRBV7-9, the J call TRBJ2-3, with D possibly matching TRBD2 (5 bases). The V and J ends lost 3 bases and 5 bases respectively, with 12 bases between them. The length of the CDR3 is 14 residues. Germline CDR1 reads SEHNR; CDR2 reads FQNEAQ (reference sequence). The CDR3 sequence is CASSFGLLLDTQYF. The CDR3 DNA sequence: TGTGCCAGCAGCTTCGGACTTTTATTAGATACGCAGTATTTT.

The CDR3 nucleotides are TGTGCCAGCAGCGGACGAATGGATCTCCACGAGCAGTACTTC. It codes for CASSGRMDLHEQYF. This chain uses TRBV5-4 with TRBJ2-7; D remains unclear. Germline CDR1 reads SGHNT; CDR2 reads YYREEE (reference sequence). With 4 bases removed from V and 5 bases from J, the gap between germline ends came to 16 bases. The CDR3 has 14 residues.

The CDR3 DNA reads as TGTGCCAGCAGCAGCCGTATCTTTGCAGATACGCAGTATTTT. Residues: CASSSRIFADTQYF. This chain links TRBV7-8 with TRBJ2-3, with unresolved D. CDR1 and CDR2 from the germline V gene are SGHVS and FQNEAQ. V was pared by 5 bases and J by 4 bases, with 13 bases between. CDR3 length: 14 residues.

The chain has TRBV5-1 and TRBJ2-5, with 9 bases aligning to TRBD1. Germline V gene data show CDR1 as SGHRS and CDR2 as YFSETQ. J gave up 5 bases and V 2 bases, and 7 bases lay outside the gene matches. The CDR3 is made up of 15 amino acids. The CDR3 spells CASSLGTGGEETQYF. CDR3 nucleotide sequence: TGCGCCAGCAGCTTAGGTACAGGGGGCGAGGAGACCCAGTACTTC.

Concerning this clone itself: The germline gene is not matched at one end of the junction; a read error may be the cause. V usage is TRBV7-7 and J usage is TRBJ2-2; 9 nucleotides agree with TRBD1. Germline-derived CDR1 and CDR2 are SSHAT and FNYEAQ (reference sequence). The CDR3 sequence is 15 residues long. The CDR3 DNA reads TGTGCTAGCAGCCCCGGGACAGGGAATACCGGGGAGCTGTTTTTT. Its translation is CASSPGTGNTGELFF.

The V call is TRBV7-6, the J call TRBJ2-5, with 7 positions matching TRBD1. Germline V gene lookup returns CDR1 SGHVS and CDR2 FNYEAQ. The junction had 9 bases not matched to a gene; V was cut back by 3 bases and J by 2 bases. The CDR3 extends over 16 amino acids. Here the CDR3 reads CASSFDNRGKQETQYF. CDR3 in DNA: TGTGCCAGCAGCTTCGACAACAGGGGAAAGCAAGAGACCCAGTACTTC.

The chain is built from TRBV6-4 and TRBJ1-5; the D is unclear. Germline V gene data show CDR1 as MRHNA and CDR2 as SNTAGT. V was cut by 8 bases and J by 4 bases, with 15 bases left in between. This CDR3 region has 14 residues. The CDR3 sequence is CASLVGNWNQPQHF. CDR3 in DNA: TGTGCCAGCCTCGTGGGAAATTGGAATCAGCCCCAGCATTTT.

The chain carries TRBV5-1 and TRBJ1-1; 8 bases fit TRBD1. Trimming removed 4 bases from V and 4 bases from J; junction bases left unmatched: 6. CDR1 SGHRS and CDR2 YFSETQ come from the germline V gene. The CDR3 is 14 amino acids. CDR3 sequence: CASSIHRGGTEAFF. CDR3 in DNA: TGCGCCAGCAGCATACACAGGGGGGGCACTGAAGCTTTCTTT.

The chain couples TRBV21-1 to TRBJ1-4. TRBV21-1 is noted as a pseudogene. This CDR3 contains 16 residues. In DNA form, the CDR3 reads TGTGCCAGCAGCAAAGTACTGATGGCAACTAATGAAAAACTGTTTTTT. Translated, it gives CASSKVLMATNEKLFF.

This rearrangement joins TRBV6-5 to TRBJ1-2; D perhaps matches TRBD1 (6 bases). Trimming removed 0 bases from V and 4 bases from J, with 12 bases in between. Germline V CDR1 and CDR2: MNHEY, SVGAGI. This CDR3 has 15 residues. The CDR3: CASSYSGGRLYGYTF. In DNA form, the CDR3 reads TGTGCCAGCAGTTACTCGGGGGGCAGGCTCTATGGCTACACCTTC.

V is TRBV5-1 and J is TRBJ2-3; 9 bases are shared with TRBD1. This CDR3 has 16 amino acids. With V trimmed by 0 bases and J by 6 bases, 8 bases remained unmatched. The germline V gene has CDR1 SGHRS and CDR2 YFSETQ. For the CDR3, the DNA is TGCGCCAGCAGCTTGGGCACAGGGGGCGCAGGGGATACGCAGTATTTT. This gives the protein CASSLGTGGAGDTQYF.